This T cell receptor (beta chain) was sequenced during a study of shared clonotypes between healthy human individuals. Everyone who donated was a Caucasian adult who lived in Nashville, Tennessee. The CDR3 has 13 amino acids. Germline CDR1 SGHAT, CDR2 FQNNGV. V dropped 1 base and J dropped 1 base, with 5 bases sitting between them. About this clone itself: The target antigen is unknown. A much larger clonotype is one base distant, so this may be a read error. The sample carries other DNA sequences with the same CDR3.

Regarding the study as a whole: The study drew on few donors, limiting represented genetic and exposure-history diversity. Of the naive CD4 clonotypes, roughly 5.2% were shared across a handful of donors.

In the sorted-subset replicate PCRs, around 0.2 ug DNA, tens of thousands of T cell genomes, was used. Some clones are missing from TCRdb's copy, which holds only in-frame ones; the method was immunoSEQ multiplex PCR. The sample lists some 2.1 million clones, approximately 95% occurring once. This chain links TRBV11-2 with TRBJ2-7; D not resolved. Specimen: naive CD4+ T cells sorted from blood. The subset is: CD45RA+ positively selected. The sequence was collected from a man aged 18 to 30 in good health. The CDR3 bases are TGTGCCAGCAGCTTAGGGAGATCCTACGAGCAGTACTTC. It translates to CASSLGRSYEQYF.